This record concerns one TCR beta chain sequence. The antigen is undetermined. The sample is drawn from a study of vaccination effects on CD4 cells after COVID-19. Broader study findings: Marked clonal contraction of both clone types appeared late after vaccination.

Clones were sequenced by immunoSEQ multiplex PCR, and TCRdb holds only the in-frame ones, with some missing. Among some 79,000 clones listed, around 76% were seen once. The CDR3 has 15 amino acids. V trimming: 1 base; J trimming: 8 bases; junction bases outside the gene matches: 6. Germline CDR1 and CDR2: LGHDT and YNNKEL (reference sequence). After expansion with viral peptide pools in the ViraFEST assay, antigen-specific CD4+ T cells were sequenced. CD4+ T cell isolation took place after approximately 11 days of culture. Cultures got half-medium changes with IL-2 on days 3 and 7. The input for sequencing was CD4+ T cells from PBMCs cultured with HCoV-229E spike peptides, taken before COVID-19 vaccination. J is TRBJ2-1 and V is TRBV3-1 (or the pseudogene TRBV3-2); 9 positions agree with TRBD2. This receptor was taken from a human donor who received a COVID-19 vaccine. CDR3 nucleotides: TGTGCCAGCAGCCAAGGGGTAGCGGGGGTGGATGAGCAGTTCTTC. It yields the protein CASSQGVAGVDEQFF.